These 25 T cell receptor beta chains came from one sample sequenced in a study of blood T cell repertoires in COVID-19. Method: immunoSEQ multiplex PCR; TCRdb's copy keeps in-frame clones and lacks some. The repertoire includes roughly 160,000 clones, around four fifths of them detected once, and roughly 8.8% sits in the top ten. Sequenced sample: peripheral blood. The source of these receptors is an elderly woman with COVID-19, enrolled during active disease.

This clone occurred once. The chain joins TRBV9 to TRBJ2-3; possible D gene TRBD2, 6 bases. V lost 6 bases, J lost 1 base, and 15 bases lay in between. There are 15 residues in the CDR3. Germline values: CDR1 SGDLS, CDR2 YYNGEE. CDR3 amino acids: CASTQGWRGTDTQYF. CDR3 coding DNA: TGTGCCAGCACCCAAGGTTGGAGGGGCACAGATACGCAGTATTTT.

V and J are TRBV6-1 and TRBJ1-1; no clear D gene. The CDR3 runs 15 residues. The germline CDR1 and CDR2 sequences are MNHNS and SASEGT. Between the trimmed V and J ends, which lost 3 bases and 0 bases, there was a span of 11 bases. The CDR3 DNA is TGTGCCAGCAGTGAGAGCCGGCAGGTGAACACTGAAGCTTTCTTT. Translated: CASSESRQVNTEAFF.

The J gene is TRBJ2-3, the V gene TRBV29-1; 7 bases line up with TRBD2. This CDR3 is built from 14 residues. Germline loops: CDR1 SQVTM, CDR2 ANQGSEA. Trimming took 6 bases from V and 3 from J; bases not matched to a gene: 9. The CDR3 loop is CSVSMGGITDTQYF. CDR3 nucleotides: TGCAGCGTCTCGATGGGGGGGATTACAGATACGCAGTATTTT.

The chain combines TRBV29-1 with TRBJ2-7; tentatively, D is TRBD1 (5 bases). This CDR3 spans 13 amino acids. Trimming took 5 bases from V and 6 from J, leaving 17 bases between them. CDR1 and CDR2 (germline): SQVTM, ANQGSEA. In nucleotides, the CDR3 is TGCAGCGTTTCGTTCTTGGGGCCCCTCGAGCAGTACTTC. Amino acid sequence: CSVSFLGPLEQYF.

This clone was seen only once. The chain has TRBV4-1 and TRBJ2-2; a possible D gene is TRBD1 (5 bases). Germline assignment: CDR1 MGHRA and CDR2 YSYEKL. The CDR3 length is 14 residues. The V and J ends lost 4 bases and 7 bases respectively, with 13 bases between them. CDR3 nucleotide sequence: TGCGCCAGCAGCCTGAACCAGGGTTTCGGGGAGCTGTTTTTT. Translation: CASSLNQGFGELFF.

The chain recombines TRBV28 with TRBJ1-2; D possibly corresponds to TRBD1 (6 bases). The V gene lost 10 bases and the J gene lost 8 bases, with 14 bases spanning the gap. The germline V gene encodes CDR1 MDHEN and CDR2 SYDVKM. The CDR3 totals 11 residues. The DNA of the CDR3 is TGTGCCACAGGGGACGGCGGCGGCTACACCTTC. Its protein product is CATGDGGGYTF.

The rearrangement links TRBV29-1 to TRBJ2-7, with 9 bases lining up with TRBD2. CDR3 size: 14 residues. The V and J ends lost 3 bases and 2 bases, in that order; junction bases with no gene match: 5. CDR1 and CDR2 from the germline V gene are SQVTM and ANQGSEA. CDR3 sequence: CSVDWASGTYEQYF. The CDR3 DNA reads as TGCAGCGTTGATTGGGCTAGCGGGACCTACGAGCAGTACTTC.

This clone was observed a handful of times. The chain recombines TRBV29-1 with TRBJ1-1, with 8 bases matching TRBD1. Germline V lookup: CDR1 SQVTM, CDR2 ANQGSEA. This CDR3 comprises 13 residues. J was trimmed by 4 bases and V by 5 bases; bases with no gene match: 6. The CDR3 DNA reads as TGCAGCGTTTGGCAGGGGGCGAGCACTGAAGCTTTCTTT. It is translated as CSVWQGASTEAFF.

There are a few counts of this clone. This chain links TRBV19 with TRBJ1-5; D is undetermined. The germline V and J ends were trimmed by 0 bases and 4 bases, with 7 bases remaining between them. This CDR3 has 14 residues. Germline V gene sequence: CDR1 LNHDA, CDR2 SQIVND (reference sequence). The CDR3 reads CASSIDRANQPQHF. The CDR3, as DNA: TGTGCCAGTAGTATAGATCGCGCGAATCAGCCCCAGCATTTT.

This chain links TRBV5-4 with TRBJ1-2; weak D call: TRBD1 (5 bases). The V and J ends lost 2 bases and 3 bases respectively, with 20 bases between them. Per germline, CDR1 SGHNT and CDR2 YYREEE (reference sequence). The length of the CDR3 is 17 residues. DNA for the CDR3: TGTGCCAGCAGCTTTGGGGGGGGAAGCACGATTGACTATGGCTACACCTTC. Protein sequence: CASSFGGGSTIDYGYTF.

The chain combines TRBV29-1 with TRBJ1-2; 8 bases are a match to TRBD1. The CDR3 spans 15 residues. V lost 7 bases, J lost 0 bases, and 10 bases stayed unmatched. Germline V gene data show CDR1 as SQVTM and CDR2 as ANQGSEA. CDR3 sequence: CSALGGQATNYGYTF. Written as DNA, the CDR3 is TGCAGCGCCCTAGGGGGACAGGCCACTAACTATGGCTACACCTTC.

The chain recombines TRBV15 with TRBJ1-2; D may be TRBD1 (5 bases). From germline, CDR1 is LNHNV and CDR2 YYDKDF (reference sequence). V shed 3 bases and J shed 7 bases, with 27 bases lying between them. This CDR3 contains 18 residues. The chain's CDR3 is CATSSPRGSNRTLGGYTF. The CDR3 region has the DNA TGTGCCACCAGCAGTCCCCGGGGGTCTAACAGGACCCTGGGTGGCTACACCTTC.

This chain links TRBV24-1 with TRBJ2-1; 8 bases map to TRBD2. Germline CDR1 is KGHDR and CDR2 is SFDVKD. The length of the CDR3 is 15 residues. After removal of 3 bases from V and 7 bases from J, the junction contained 7 bases not matched to a gene. Here the CDR3 reads CATSDQRGWSNEQFF. DNA for the CDR3: TGTGCCACCAGTGATCAGCGGGGGTGGTCGAATGAGCAGTTCTTC.

V and J are TRBV15 and TRBJ2-5; D gene uncertain. The CDR3 extends over 14 amino acids. CDR1 LNHNV and CDR2 YYDKDF come from the germline V gene (reference sequence). Deletions cut 3 bases from V and 5 bases from J, with 13 bases between. The DNA for the CDR3 is TGTGCCACCAGCAGGCCCCACAATGGTGAGACCCAGTACTTC. Amino acid sequence: CATSRPHNGETQYF.

In its sample, this clone was seen a few times. The chain joins TRBV7-3 to TRBJ2-3, with 10 bases lining up with TRBD2. CDR1 is SGHTA, CDR2 FQGTGA, per germline. Trimming removed 6 bases from V and 1 base from J; junction bases left unmatched: 4. CDR3 length: 15 amino acids. CDR3 in amino acids: CASSTTSGGTDTQYF. CDR3 sequence (DNA): TGTGCCAGCAGTACTACTAGCGGGGGCACAGATACGCAGTATTTT.

A word on this clone: A junction end diverges from the germline sequence, so it may reflect a read error. The CDR3 coding sequence is TGTGCCAGCAGCTTTCAGGGGAACGCTGAAGCTTTCTTT. Its protein product is CASSFQGNAEAFF. The chain combines TRBV5-6 with TRBJ1-1; tentatively, D is TRBD1 (6 bases). Germline CDR1 reads SGHDT; CDR2 reads YYEEEE. The CDR3 covers 13 residues.

V and J are TRBV6-5 and TRBJ1-1; D is possibly TRBD1 (6 bases). V lost 2 bases, J lost 11 bases, and 12 bases lay in between. Germline V gives CDR1 MNHEY, CDR2 SVGAGI. The CDR3 consists of 12 residues. The CDR3 region is CASSYRAGEAFF. The CDR3 DNA follows: TGTGCCAGCAGTTACAGGGCAGGGGAGGCTTTCTTT.

The chain employs TRBV3-1 (or the pseudogene TRBV3-2) and TRBJ2-2; D is uncertain. CDR1 is LGHDT, CDR2 YNNKEL, per germline (reference sequence). Trimming pared 0 bases from V and 0 bases from J, leaving 11 bases between. The length of the CDR3 is 17 residues. CDR3 residues: CASSQDFLGANTGELFF. In DNA, the CDR3 is TGTGCCAGCAGCCAAGACTTCCTCGGAGCGAACACCGGGGAGCTGTTTTTT.

V usage is TRBV7-3 and J usage is TRBJ2-2, with 7 positions matching TRBD2. The CDR3 is made up of 16 amino acids. The J segment lost 7 bases and the V segment lost 3 bases, leaving 11 bases of the junction unmatched. Germline assignment: CDR1 SGHTA and CDR2 FQGTGA. The CDR3 bases are TGTGCCAGCAGCTTGTCTAGCGGCGAGGGTGGCGGGGAGCTGTTTTTT. Its translation is CASSLSSGEGGGELFF.

The V gene is TRBV2, the J gene TRBJ2-2; 11 nucleotides agree with TRBD1. This CDR3 spans 16 amino acids. The germline gives CDR1 SNHLY, CDR2 FYNNEI. V shed 6 bases, J shed 3 bases, and the junction held 6 bases outside the gene matches. CDR3 in amino acids: CASRDGQGAHTGELFF. The CDR3 DNA sequence: TGTGCCAGCAGGGATGGACAGGGGGCGCACACCGGGGAGCTGTTTTTT.

The chain employs TRBV3-1 (or the pseudogene TRBV3-2) and TRBJ2-5, with 12 positions matching TRBD2. Losses at the gene ends were 5 bases for V and 2 bases for J; bases not matched to a gene: 3. Germline-derived CDR1 and CDR2 are LGHDT and YNNKEL (reference sequence). This CDR3 spans 15 amino acids. CDR3 loop: CASSSGTSGQETQYF. The CDR3 DNA sequence: TGTGCCAGCAGCTCCGGGACTAGCGGGCAAGAGACCCAGTACTTC.

The chain carries TRBV6-5 and TRBJ1-5, with unresolved D. Looked up from germline, CDR1 is MNHEY and CDR2 is SVGAGI. V lost 0 bases and J 2 bases, leaving 5 bases between the germline ends. This CDR3 comprises 14 residues. DNA for the CDR3: TGTGCCAGCAGTTACTCCGGGGGCAATCAGCCCCAGCATTTT. Translating it yields CASSYSGGNQPQHF.

The rearrangement joins TRBV19 to TRBJ1-1; the D is unclear. CDR1 and CDR2 from the germline V gene are LNHDA and SQIVND (reference sequence). This CDR3 spans 15 amino acids. V lost 5 bases and J lost 4, with 17 bases in between. Here the CDR3 reads CASSATERAATEAFF. The CDR3 nucleotides read TGTGCCAGTAGTGCCACGGAGAGGGCGGCCACTGAAGCTTTCTTT.

The chain has TRBV10-3 and TRBJ1-1; D is possibly TRBD1 (5 bases). Germline V lookup: CDR1 ENHRY, CDR2 SYGVKD. Trimming removed 1 base at V and 11 bases at J, with 14 bases between. The CDR3 contains 13 residues. DNA of the CDR3: TGTGCCATCAGTGAGTTGGAGGGGCTCGAGGCTTTCTTT. Translation gives CAISELEGLEAFF.

This chain connects TRBV29-1 to TRBJ2-7, with D possibly TRBD2 on 6 matching bases. The CDR3 contains 14 residues. With 0 bases removed from V and 7 bases from J, the gap between germline ends came to 16 bases. Germline V gene data show CDR1 as SQVTM and CDR2 as ANQGSEA. Written as DNA, the CDR3 is TGCAGCGTTGAAGATCGGGTGGGAGGTGGGGAGCAGTACTTC. Encoded protein: CSVEDRVGGGEQYF.